The 22 T cell receptor beta chains below all came from one sample that was sequenced in a study of blood T cell repertoires in COVID-19 (dated by TCRdb to about 2020). Receptor libraries were prepared by the immunoSEQ multiplex PCR assay. In TCRdb, the immuneACCESS table is reduced to in-frame sequences with V and J assigned. These tables do not hold every clone; where another copy was compared, an unresolved V gene accounts for under half, and the others remain unexplained. For this sample the table gives about 160,000 clones, of which roughly 85% were detected only once. The ten top clones hold approximately 3% of the sample. The source material was peripheral blood. These receptors were taken from a human donor with acute or convalescent COVID-19. The donor label of this sample is uncertain.

This clone was found once. Germline and junction disagree at one end, which may indicate a read error. Other nucleotide sequences in the sample specify the same CDR3. The V gene is TRBV5-1, the J gene TRBJ2-2, with a possible D match to TRBD1 (6 bases). This CDR3 has 15 residues. CDR1 and CDR2 from the germline V gene are SGHRS and YFSETQ. The CDR3 here is CASRGAGVNTGELFF. The CDR3 DNA reads as TGCGCCAGCAGGGGAGCAGGGGTTAACACTGGGGAGCTGTTTTTT. The full variable domain, its missing parts supplied by reference TRBV5-1 and TRBJ2-2, is KAGVTQTPRYLIKTRGQQVTLSCSPISGHRSVSWYQQTPGQGLQFLFEYFSETQRNKGNFPGRFSGRQFSNSRSEMNVSTLELGDSALYLCASRGAGVNTGELFFGEGSRLTVL.

This clone was recorded a few times. The chain couples TRBV2 to TRBJ1-1, with D perhaps matching TRBD1 (6 bases). CDR1 is SNHLY and CDR2 is FYNNEI in the germline V gene. Trimming left V 6 bases short and J 5 bases short, with 13 bases between. CDR3 size: 13 residues. The CDR3 reads CASRVQGLTEAFF. The CDR3 DNA sequence: TGTGCCAGCAGGGTTCAGGGGTTGACTGAAGCTTTCTTT.

The V call is TRBV9, the J call TRBJ1-1; D is unclear. Germline V gene data show CDR1 as SGDLS and CDR2 as YYNGEE. CDR3 length: 14 amino acids. V lost 4 bases to trimming and J lost 1 base, with 11 bases between them. This CDR3 reads CASSPTGSNTEAFF. The CDR3 DNA is TGTGCCAGCAGCCCTACGGGGTCGAACACTGAAGCTTTCTTT. Combining the CDR3 with reference TRBV9 and TRBJ1-1 gives the whole variable domain DSGVTQTPKHLITATGQRVTLRCSPRSGDLSVYWYQQSLDQGLQFLIQYYNGEERAKGNILERFSAQQFPDLHSELNLSSLELGDSALYFCASSPTGSNTEAFFGQGTRLTVV.

This clone appeared a single time. This rearrangement joins TRBV19 to TRBJ2-3; possible D gene TRBD1, 5 bases. Germline lookup yields CDR1 LNHDA and CDR2 SQIVND (reference sequence). The CDR3 extends over 15 amino acids. V lost 6 bases and J lost 0, with 13 bases in between. Here the CDR3 DNA reads TGTGCCAGTAGCTCACTACAGGCTAGCACAGATACGCAGTATTTT. It encodes CASSSLQASTDTQYF.

The chain carries TRBV6-2 or TRBV6-3 and TRBJ1-1; 7 bases match TRBD1. The germline CDR1 and CDR2 sequences are MNHEY and SVGEGT. The CDR3 sequence is 14 residues long. With 4 bases clipped from V and 5 bases from J, the junction kept 7 bases outside the gene matches. CDR3 DNA: TGTGCCAGCAGTTCAAAAGGGGGCATGACTGAAGCTTTCTTT. Translating gives CASSSKGGMTEAFF.

The rearrangement links TRBV7-9 to TRBJ2-5; a possible D gene is TRBD2 (6 bases). V lost 2 bases and J lost 4, with 11 bases in between. The CDR3 runs to 14 residues. Germline lookup yields CDR1 SEHNR and CDR2 FQNEAQ (reference sequence). The DNA for the CDR3 is TGTGCCAGCAGCTTATCGGGGGTGGGAGAGACCCAGTACTTC. Its protein product is CASSLSGVGETQYF.

The CDR3 here is CASSSLDRGRSTEAFF. The CDR3 DNA is TGTGCCAGCAGTTCGCTCGACAGGGGGCGAAGCACTGAAGCTTTCTTT. This chain uses TRBV27 with TRBJ1-1, with 10 positions matching TRBD1. Germline V gene data show CDR1 as MNHEY and CDR2 as SMNVEV (reference sequence). Germline trimming cut 4 bases from V and 4 bases from J; bases unmatched to any gene: 9. The CDR3 extends over 16 amino acids.

This sequence joins TRBV7-2 and TRBJ1-3; 7 bases match TRBD1. The CDR3 extends over 17 amino acids. The ends lost 4 bases at V and 0 bases at J; junction bases unmatched: 9. Germline V gene lookup returns CDR1 SGHTA and CDR2 FQGNSA. Here the CDR3 DNA reads TGTGCCAGCAGCTCCTGGGACAGAACACGCTCTGGAAACACCATATATTTT. Protein sequence: CASSSWDRTRSGNTIYF.

The chain links TRBV10-3 to TRBJ1-2, with D possibly being TRBD1 (6 bases). The CDR3 sequence is 12 residues long. The ends were cut back, 9 bases at V and 8 bases at J, with 16 bases in the middle. Germline V gene lookup returns CDR1 ENHRY and CDR2 SYGVKD. The CDR3, as DNA: TGTGCCATGACAGGACAGAAGAGCGGCTACACCTTC. It yields the protein CAMTGQKSGYTF.

The chain carries TRBV19 and TRBJ1-5; D may be TRBD1 (5 bases). Trimming removed 0 bases from V and 4 bases from J, with 10 bases in between. The germline V gene has CDR1 LNHDA and CDR2 SQIVND (reference sequence). This CDR3 has 15 residues. In DNA, the CDR3 is TGTGCCAGTAGTATAGATCGACAGCCTAATCAGCCCCAGCATTTT. The encoded protein is CASSIDRQPNQPQHF.

The chain joins TRBV25-1 to TRBJ2-7; a possible D gene is TRBD2 (6 bases). The germline gives CDR1 MGHDK, CDR2 SYGVNS. The CDR3 loop spans 12 amino acids. The V end was cut by 4 bases, the J end by 3 bases, with 7 bases between. The CDR3 protein is CASSGSGYEQYF. The CDR3 nucleotides read TGTGCCAGCAGTGGTAGCGGCTACGAGCAGTACTTC.

The count of this clone is one. The chain links TRBV18 to TRBJ2-3, with 8 bases that match TRBD2. Germline V lookup: CDR1 KGHSH, CDR2 LQKENI. The V and J ends lost 1 base and 2 bases, in that order; junction bases with no gene match: 5. The CDR3 has 16 amino acids. The CDR3 nucleotides read TGTGCCAGCTCACCACTTGGGACTAGTAACACAGATACGCAGTATTTT. This sequence encodes CASSPLGTSNTDTQYF.

The chain carries TRBV9 and TRBJ2-1, with D perhaps matching TRBD2 (7 bases). Per the germline V gene, CDR1 is SGDLS and CDR2 is YYNGEE. The germline V and J ends were trimmed by 1 base and 1 base, with 12 bases remaining between them. The CDR3 covers 16 residues. CDR3 nucleotides: TGTGCCAGCAGCGTAAAGGCGGGGGCGTCCTACAATGAGCAGTTCTTC. As protein: CASSVKAGASYNEQFF. The entire variable domain, with the rest obtained from reference TRBV9 and TRBJ2-1, is as follows: DSGVTQTPKHLITATGQRVTLRCSPRSGDLSVYWYQQSLDQGLQFLIQYYNGEERAKGNILERFSAQQFPDLHSELNLSSLELGDSALYFCASSVKAGASYNEQFFGPGTRLTVL.

The chain is built from TRBV11-2 and TRBJ2-7; 9 bases map to TRBD2. V lost 8 bases and J lost 2; bases outside the gene matches: 7. The CDR3 is 14 amino acids. Germline CDR1 SGHAT, CDR2 FQNNGV. The CDR3 DNA reads as TGTGCCAGCCGGACCGGGACTAGCCCCTACGAGCAGTACTTC. It codes for CASRTGTSPYEQYF.

This sequence joins TRBV18 and TRBJ1-2; 9 nucleotides match TRBD1. V lost 6 bases and J lost 4; bases outside the gene matches: 9. The germline gives CDR1 KGHSH, CDR2 LQKENI. The CDR3 totals 15 residues. This CDR3 reads CASSPSRDRAYGYTF. CDR3 bases: TGTGCCAGCTCGCCAAGCCGGGACAGGGCCTATGGCTACACCTTC.

The chain uses TRBV21-1 and TRBJ2-1; the table assigns TRBD1, which was not confirmed against the DNA. TRBV21-1 is given as a pseudogene. CDR3 length: 16 residues. DNA for the CDR3: TGTGCCAGCAGCAAAAAGGGGTCACCTTACTACAATGAGCAGTTCTTC. Its translation: CASSKKGSPYYNEQFF.

V gene TRBV24-1 combines with J gene TRBJ1-1; TRBD1 is a possible D gene (6 bases). The CDR3 loop spans 16 amino acids. The ends were cut back, 0 bases at V and 5 bases at J, with 15 bases in the middle. In germline, CDR1 is KGHDR, CDR2 SFDVKD. CDR3 region: CATSDLPGVRETEAFF. CDR3 sequence (DNA): TGTGCCACCAGTGATTTGCCAGGGGTGCGAGAAACTGAAGCTTTCTTT.

V gene TRBV12-5 combines with J gene TRBJ1-5, with D possibly being TRBD1 (5 bases). Trimming removed 5 bases at V and 0 bases at J, with 14 bases between. The CDR3 runs 16 residues. Germline lookup yields CDR1 LGHNT and CDR2 FRNRAP. The CDR3 sequence: CASGPPDSNSNQPQHF. In DNA form, the CDR3 reads TGTGCTAGTGGTCCCCCAGACAGTAATAGCAATCAGCCCCAGCATTTT.

This chain's CDR3 is CASSREGSYGNTIYF. The CDR3 DNA follows: TGTGCCAGCAGCCGGGAGGGTTCGTACGGAAACACCATATATTTT. This rearrangement joins TRBV14 to TRBJ1-3, with D unresolved. Trimming took 4 bases from V and 4 from J, leaving 14 bases between them. Germline CDR1 is SGHDN and CDR2 is FVKESK. The CDR3 spans 15 residues.

This chain connects TRBV12-3 or TRBV12-4 to TRBJ2-3; a possible D gene is TRBD1 (5 bases). V gave up 7 bases and J gave up 2 bases, with 10 bases separating them. This CDR3 region has 13 residues. The DNA of the CDR3 is TGTGCCAGCACCTTCAGGGCCACAGATACGCAGTATTTT. Translation gives CASTFRATDTQYF.

The rearrangement links TRBV6-5 to TRBJ1-5; D possibly corresponds to TRBD1 (6 bases). Per the germline V gene, CDR1 is MNHEY and CDR2 is SVGAGI. With 0 bases removed from V and 7 bases from J, the gap between germline ends came to 13 bases. CDR3 length: 15 residues. In DNA, the CDR3 is TGTGCCAGCAGTTACTCGAACAGGGCCAGGCAGCCCCAGCATTTT. This codes for CASSYSNRARQPQHF.

This chain joins TRBV2 and TRBJ1-1, with D unclear. The germline CDR1 and CDR2 sequences are SNHLY and FYNNEI. V was pared by 7 bases and J by 2 bases, with 14 bases between. The CDR3 spans 14 residues. The DNA of the CDR3 is TGTGCCAGCACATCCAGAATTATAAACACTGAAGCTTTCTTT. It encodes CASTSRIINTEAFF.